Listed below are T cell receptor beta chains from one sample, sequenced in a study of shared clonotypes between healthy human individuals. The repertoire was sequenced with immunoSEQ multiplex PCR; TCRdb's copy has only in-frame clones and lacks some. The sample lists under 2,000,000 clones, approximately 95% occurring once. Specimen: naive CD8+ T cells sorted from blood. These receptors were obtained from a man between 18 and 35 years old in good health. The CDR3 runs from the conserved cysteine through the conserved F or W. D genes are given only for firm matches. Only part of the rows carry a size: once, few, many, or a class if the clone is expanded.

v_gene,abundance,d_gene,j_gene,len,CDR3aa,CDR3nt
TRBV7-9,-,TRBD1,TRBJ1-2,14,CASSYPGQANGYTF,TGTGCCAGCAGCTACCCGGGACAGGCGAATGGCTACACCTTC
TRBV6-5,-,TRBD1,TRBJ1-1,15,CASSYSGTAGTEAFF,TGTGCCAGCAGTTACTCTGGGACAGCCGGGACTGAAGCTTTCTTT
TRBV13,-,TRBD2,TRBJ2-7,15,CASSKEAGGSIEQYF,TGTGCCAGCAGCAAGGAAGCGGGGGGGTCAATCGAGCAGTACTTC
TRBV4-1,-,TRBD1,TRBJ2-2,15,CASAGQGAIHGELFF,TGCGCCAGTGCCGGACAGGGGGCGATACACGGGGAGCTGTTTTTT
TRBV9,-,-,TRBJ1-6,15,CASSSSPGGTSPLHF,TGTGCCAGCAGCTCCTCCCCGGGAGGGACTTCACCCCTCCACTTT
TRBV19,-,TRBD1,TRBJ2-1,14,CASATGGSYNEQFF,TGTGCCAGTGCGACAGGGGGCTCCTACAATGAGCAGTTCTTC
TRBV6-1,-,TRBD2,TRBJ2-1,15,CASSGLAGGVNEQFF,TGTGCCAGCAGTGGACTAGCGGGGGGGGTCAATGAGCAGTTCTTC
TRBV4-2,-,-,TRBJ1-1,13,CASSTGMNTEAFF,TGTGCCAGCAGCACAGGGATGAACACTGAAGCTTTCTTT
TRBV14,-,-,TRBJ2-7,15,CASSQVSQPAYEQYF,TGTGCCAGCAGCCAAGTCAGTCAACCCGCCTACGAGCAGTACTTC
TRBV7-9,-,TRBD2,TRBJ2-1,17,CASRWTSGGSPNNEQFF,TGTGCCAGCAGGTGGACTAGCGGAGGCTCCCCTAACAATGAGCAGTTCTTC
TRBV4-3,-,TRBD1,TRBJ2-2,15,CASSQERTGTGELFF,TGCGCCAGCAGCCAGGAGAGGACAGGAACCGGGGAGCTGTTTTTT
TRBV10-1,-,-,TRBJ2-7,15,CASSESPLVSYEQYF,TGCGCCAGCAGTGAATCCCCCTTGGTGTCCTACGAGCAGTACTTC
TRBV6-5,once,-,TRBJ2-1,13,CASSYGDYNEQFF,TGTGCCAGCAGTTACGGGGATTACAATGAGCAGTTCTTC
TRBV11-2,-,-,TRBJ2-3,17,CASSARDSIFSTDTQYF,TGTGCCAGCAGCGCCCGGGACTCGATCTTCAGCACAGATACGCAGTATTTT
TRBV7-9,-,TRBD1,TRBJ1-4,16,CASSPTGGHETEKLFF,TGTGCCAGCAGCCCAACAGGGGGGCACGAGACCGAAAAACTGTTTTTT
TRBV7-8,-,-,TRBJ2-7,14,CASSSGPSKWEQYF,TGTGCCAGCAGCTCGGGACCCTCCAAGTGGGAGCAGTACTTC
TRBV4-1,-,TRBD2,TRBJ2-3,15,CASSAEAGGGDTQYF,TGCGCCAGCAGCGCTGAAGCGGGGGGCGGAGATACGCAGTATTTT